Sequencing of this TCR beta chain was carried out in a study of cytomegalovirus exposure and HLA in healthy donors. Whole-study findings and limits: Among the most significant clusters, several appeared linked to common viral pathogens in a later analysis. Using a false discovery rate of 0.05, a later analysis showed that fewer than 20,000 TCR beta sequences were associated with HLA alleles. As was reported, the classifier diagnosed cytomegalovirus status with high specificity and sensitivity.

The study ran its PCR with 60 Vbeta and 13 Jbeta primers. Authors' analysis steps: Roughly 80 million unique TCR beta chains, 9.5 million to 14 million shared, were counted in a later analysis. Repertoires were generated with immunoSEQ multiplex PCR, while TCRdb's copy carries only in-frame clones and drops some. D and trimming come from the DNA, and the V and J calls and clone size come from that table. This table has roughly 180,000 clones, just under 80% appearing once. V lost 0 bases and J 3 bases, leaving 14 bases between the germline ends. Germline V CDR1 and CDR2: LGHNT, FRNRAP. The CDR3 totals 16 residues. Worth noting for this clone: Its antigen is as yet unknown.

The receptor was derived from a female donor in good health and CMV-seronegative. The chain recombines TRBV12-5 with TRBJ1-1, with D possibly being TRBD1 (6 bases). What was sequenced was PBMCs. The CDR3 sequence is CASGLVLQGAYTEAFF. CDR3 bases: TGTGCTAGTGGTTTGGTTCTACAGGGCGCGTACACTGAAGCTTTCTTT.